This TCR beta chain originates from a study of multiple sclerosis patients with progressive multifocal leukoencephalopathy. Notes on the study in general: The findings' link to JC virus versus immunocompromise remained uncertain.

Measured with immunoSEQ multiplex PCR; TCRdb has only the in-frame clones, and not every one. The table has approximately 27,000 clones, 88% seen once; the top ten hold 1.1%. The time point denotes: before natalizumab initiation. Prior interferon beta treatment was universal, and the PML patients were all female. As for this clone: What it binds is not known.

V lost 3 bases to trimming and J lost 7 bases; unmatched junction nucleotides: 1. This CDR3 is 14 amino acids long. Germline V CDR1 and CDR2: KGHSH, LQKENI. Sequenced material: PBMCs. V gene TRBV18 combines with J gene TRBJ1-6, with TRBD1 matching 9 bases. The receptor comes from a human donor with multiple sclerosis. CDR3 coding DNA: TGTGCCAGCTCACCCGGGACAGGGAATTCACCCCTCCACTTT. It is translated as CASSPGTGNSPLHF.